Listed below are T cell receptor beta chains from one sample, sequenced in a study of identical twins. Using its own MiXCR run on the 5' RACE reads, TCRdb lists one record per CDR3 protein. Here the sample spans approximately 280,000 distinct CDR3 sequences, roughly 8.6% being singletons. This sample was shared with a second study, whose subject was yellow fever vaccine responses in identical twins.

The sample was memory (CD45RO+) T cells sorted from blood. The receptors come from a woman aged 18-35 years in good health. Each CDR3 is given with its conserved first and last residue. The order of the fields is clone size, J gene, D gene, CDR3 length, V gene, CDR3 protein, CDR3 DNA. A D gene is named only where the DNA matches it firmly. Clone size is not always given. Where it is, it says once, few, many or a class for expanded clones.

many	TRBJ2-3	-	11	TRBV20-1	CSARMGDTQYF	TGCAGTGCTAGAATGGGGGATACGCAGTATTTT
-	TRBJ2-3	-	16	TRBV4-2	CASSQDLGMGADTQYF	TGTGCCAGCAGCCAAGATCTGGGGATGGGGGCAGATACGCAGTATTTT
few	TRBJ2-1	TRBD2	15	TRBV6-1	CASSGASGGPNEQFF	TGTGCCAGCAGTGGGGCTAGCGGGGGCCCCAATGAGCAGTTCTTC
-	TRBJ2-1	-	16	TRBV5-8	CASSSGVLISYNEQFF	TGTGCCAGCAGCTCCGGGGTCCTGATCTCCTACAATGAGCAGTTCTTC
many	TRBJ2-2	TRBD1	15	TRBV5-1	CASSLGQGNTGELFF	TGTGCCAGCAGCTTAGGACAGGGCAACACCGGGGAGCTGTTTTTT
few	TRBJ2-1	-	11	TRBV6-2/TRBV6-3	CASSYLYEQFF	TGTGCCAGCAGTTACTTATATGAGCAGTTCTTC
many	TRBJ2-3	TRBD2	18	TRBV6-5	CASSYEGLAGRNTDTQYF	TGTGCCAGCAGTTACGAAGGACTAGCGGGAAGGAACACAGATACGCAGTATTTT
many	TRBJ1-2	-	13	TRBV5-1	CASSSTGNYGYTF	TGCGCCAGCAGCTCGACAGGCAACTATGGCTACACCTTC
-	TRBJ2-1	TRBD2	18	TRBV6-5	CASSHPLRLAGVTYEQFF	TGTGCCAGCAGTCACCCGCTCCGGCTAGCGGGAGTTACGTATGAGCAGTTCTTC
many	TRBJ2-3	-	14	TRBV27	CASSLLGRLDTQYF	TGTGCCAGCAGTTTATTGGGACGTTTAGATACGCAGTATTTT
-	TRBJ2-1	-	13	TRBV5-1	CASSYTGWNEQFF	TGCGCCAGCAGCTACACAGGGTGGAATGAGCAGTTCTTC
many	TRBJ2-1	TRBD2	15	TRBV12-3/TRBV12-4	CASSPSGGAGNEQFF	TGTGCCAGCAGCCCTAGCGGGGGGGCTGGGAATGAGCAGTTCTTC